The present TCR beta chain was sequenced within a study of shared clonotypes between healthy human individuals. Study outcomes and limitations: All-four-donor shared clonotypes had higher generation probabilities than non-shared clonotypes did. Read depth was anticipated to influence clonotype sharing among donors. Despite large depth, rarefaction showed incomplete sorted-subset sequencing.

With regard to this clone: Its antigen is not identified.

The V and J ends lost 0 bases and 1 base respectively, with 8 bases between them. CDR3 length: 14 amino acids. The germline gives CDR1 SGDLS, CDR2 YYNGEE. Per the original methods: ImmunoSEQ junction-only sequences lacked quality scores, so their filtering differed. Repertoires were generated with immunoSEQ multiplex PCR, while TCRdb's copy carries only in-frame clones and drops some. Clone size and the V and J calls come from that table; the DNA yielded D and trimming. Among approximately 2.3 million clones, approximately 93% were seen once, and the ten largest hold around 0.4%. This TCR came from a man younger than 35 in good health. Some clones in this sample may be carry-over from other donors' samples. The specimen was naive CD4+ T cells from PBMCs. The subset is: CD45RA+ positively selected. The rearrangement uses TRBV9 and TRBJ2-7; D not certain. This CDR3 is CASSVDVGSYEQYF. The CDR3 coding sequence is TGTGCCAGCAGCGTAGATGTGGGGTCCTACGAGCAGTACTTC.